This T cell receptor (beta chain) was found in a study of T cells after yellow fever vaccination. The study, taken as a whole, reports: In post-booster samples, most primary-vaccination clones reappeared (approximately 96% CD4, about 91% CD8). Contaminating bulk clonotypes could be abundant in FACS-sorted repertoires. The CD4 and CD8 compartments had a small share of their clonotypes in common.

For TCR, cDNA came from 5'RACE template switching, which added a universal primer site and UMIs. TCRdb fed the 5' RACE reads into MiXCR, producing one record per CDR3 protein. The table lists hundreds of thousands of distinct CDR3 sequences, around 8.1% of them singletons. Germline values: CDR1 SGHRS, CDR2 YFSETQ. This CDR3 has 18 amino acids. J gave up 0 bases and V 4 bases, and 9 bases lay outside the gene matches. In its sample, this clonotype was seen a few times. Its matching antigen is unknown. The V call is TRBV5-1, the J call TRBJ2-3, with 12 bases lining up with TRBD2. The receptor was derived from a man younger than 35 who received the YFV17D yellow fever vaccine. This material consisted of PBMCs, taken around 45 days after the first yellow fever vaccination. CDR3 loop: CASSRLTSGGPSTDTQYF. As DNA, the CDR3 is TGCGCCAGCAGCCGCCTGACTAGCGGGGGCCCAAGCACAGATACGCAGTATTTT.